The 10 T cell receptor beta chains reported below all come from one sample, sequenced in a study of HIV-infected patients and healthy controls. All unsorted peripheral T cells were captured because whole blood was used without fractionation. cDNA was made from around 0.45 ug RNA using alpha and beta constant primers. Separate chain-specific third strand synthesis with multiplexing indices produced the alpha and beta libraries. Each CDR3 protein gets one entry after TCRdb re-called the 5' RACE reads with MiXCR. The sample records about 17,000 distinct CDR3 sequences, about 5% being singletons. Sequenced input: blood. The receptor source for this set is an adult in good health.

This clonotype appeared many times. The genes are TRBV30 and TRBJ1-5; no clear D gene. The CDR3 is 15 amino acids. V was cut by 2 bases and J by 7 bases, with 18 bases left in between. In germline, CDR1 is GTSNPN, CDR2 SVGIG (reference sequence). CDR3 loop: CAWSLGPQGAQPQHF. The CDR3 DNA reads TGTGCCTGGAGTTTGGGCCCCCAAGGAGCGCAGCCCCAGCATTTT.

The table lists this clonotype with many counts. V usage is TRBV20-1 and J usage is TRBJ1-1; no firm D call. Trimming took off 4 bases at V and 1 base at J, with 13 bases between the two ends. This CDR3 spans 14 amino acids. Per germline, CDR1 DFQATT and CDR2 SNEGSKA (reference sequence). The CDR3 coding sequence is TGCAGTGCTACCGTGACAACCTCGAACACTGAAGCTTTCTTT. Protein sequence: CSATVTTSNTEAFF.

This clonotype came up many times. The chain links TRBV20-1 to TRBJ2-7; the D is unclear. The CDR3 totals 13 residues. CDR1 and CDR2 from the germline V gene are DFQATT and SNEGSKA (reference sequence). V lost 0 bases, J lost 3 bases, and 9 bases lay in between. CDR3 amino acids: CSARDQWDYEQYF. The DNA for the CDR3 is TGCAGTGCTAGAGATCAATGGGACTACGAGCAGTACTTC.

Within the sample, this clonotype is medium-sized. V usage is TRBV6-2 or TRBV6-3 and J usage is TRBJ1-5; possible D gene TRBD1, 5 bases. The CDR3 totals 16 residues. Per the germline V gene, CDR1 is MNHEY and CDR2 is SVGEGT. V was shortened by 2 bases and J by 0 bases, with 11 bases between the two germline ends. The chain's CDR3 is CASSYQTDPSNQPQHF. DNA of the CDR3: TGTGCCAGCAGTTACCAGACAGATCCTAGCAATCAGCCCCAGCATTTT.

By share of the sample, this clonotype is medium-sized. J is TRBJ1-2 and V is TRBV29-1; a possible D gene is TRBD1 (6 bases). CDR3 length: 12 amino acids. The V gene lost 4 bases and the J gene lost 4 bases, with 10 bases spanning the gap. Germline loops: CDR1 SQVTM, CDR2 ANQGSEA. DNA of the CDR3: TGCAGCGTTGGGGGGGCCCCCTATGGCTACACCTTC. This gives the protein CSVGGAPYGYTF. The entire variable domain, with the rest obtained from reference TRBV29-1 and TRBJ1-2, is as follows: SAVISQKPSRDICQRGTSLTIQCQVDSQVTMMFWYRQQPGQSLTLIATANQGSEATYESGFVIDKFPISRPNLTFSTLTVSNMSPEDSSIYLCSVGGAPYGYTFGSGTRLTVV.

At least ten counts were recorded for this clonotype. CDR3 DNA sequence: TGTGCCAGCAGCTTGGTCGGATCAGGGACTGAAGCTTTCTTT. Translated: CASSLVGSGTEAFF. V and J are TRBV5-8 and TRBJ1-1, with a tentative D call TRBD1 (5 bases). This CDR3 has 14 residues. From germline, CDR1 is SGHTS and CDR2 YDEGEE. The V end was cut by 0 bases, the J end by 5 bases, with 11 bases between.

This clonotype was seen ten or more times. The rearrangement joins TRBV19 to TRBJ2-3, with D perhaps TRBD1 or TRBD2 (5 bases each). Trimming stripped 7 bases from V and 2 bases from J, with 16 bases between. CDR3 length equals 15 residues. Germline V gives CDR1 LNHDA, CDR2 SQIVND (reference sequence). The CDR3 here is CASTSGRRITDTQYF. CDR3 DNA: TGTGCCAGTACATCGGGACGAAGAATCACAGATACGCAGTATTTT.

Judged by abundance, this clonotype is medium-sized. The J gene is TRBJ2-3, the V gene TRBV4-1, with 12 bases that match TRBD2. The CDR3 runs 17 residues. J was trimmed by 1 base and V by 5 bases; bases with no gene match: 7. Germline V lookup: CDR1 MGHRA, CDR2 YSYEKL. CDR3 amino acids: CASSEGRTSGGTDTQYF. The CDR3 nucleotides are TGCGCCAGCAGCGAAGGGAGGACTAGCGGGGGCACAGATACGCAGTATTTT.

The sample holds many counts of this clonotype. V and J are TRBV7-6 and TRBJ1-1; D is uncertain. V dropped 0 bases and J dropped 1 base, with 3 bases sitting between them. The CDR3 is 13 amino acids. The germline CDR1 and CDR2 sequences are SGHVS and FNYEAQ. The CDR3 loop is CASSLATNTEAFF. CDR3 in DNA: TGTGCCAGCAGCTTAGCTACGAACACTGAAGCTTTCTTT.

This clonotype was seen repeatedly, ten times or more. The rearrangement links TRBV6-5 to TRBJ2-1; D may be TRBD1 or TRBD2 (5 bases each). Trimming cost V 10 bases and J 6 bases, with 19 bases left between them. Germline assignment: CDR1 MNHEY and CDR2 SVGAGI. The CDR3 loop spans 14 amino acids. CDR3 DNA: TGTGCCACCTTGAGAGGGGATCGGCGCAATGAGCAGTTCTTC. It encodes CATLRGDRRNEQFF.